The source of this T cell receptor beta chain is a study of tumor-infiltrating lymphocytes in primary liver carcinoma. Notes on the study in general: Tumor region pairs overlapped more than did tumor-adjacent and tumor-blood pairs.

Synthesis of TCR beta cDNA was carried out from around 540 ng total RNA with a constant-region primer. It was through three nested multiplex PCR rounds of slightly modified ARM-PCR that TCR beta libraries arose. Use of TRBV1-TRBV30 forward primers with a C-beta reverse primer characterized the first two PCR rounds, which lasted roughly 11 cycles each. In TCRdb, the multiplex PCR reads were re-called with MiXCR into one record per CDR3 protein. The table includes a few hundred thousand distinct CDR3 sequences, approximately 58% detected once. Blood RNA came from unsorted whole blood; germline DNA was also extracted. About 4 milliliters of peripheral blood were drawn preoperatively. The germline V gene has CDR1 MNHNS and CDR2 SASEGT. The CDR3 sequence is 16 residues long. Comments on this clonotype: What it recognizes is unknown. This is likely a read error, given that the CDR3 carries no conserved phenylalanine or tryptophan at its end.

The rearrangement joins TRBV6-1 to TRBJ2-7, with D possibly TRBD2 on 6 matching bases. The sequence derives from a woman younger than 45 with primary liver carcinoma and hepatitis B virus infection. The source material was peripheral blood. CDR3: CASSEDGDGSLYEQYL. The CDR3 DNA is TGTGCCAGCAGCGAAGATGGGGACGGGAGTCTCTACGAGCAGTACCTC.